These 28 T cell receptor beta chains came from one sample sequenced in a study of spatial heterogeneity in lung cancer. Time point given: sample taken at primary tumor resection. MiXCR, applied by TCRdb to the 5' RACE reads, yields one record per CDR3 protein. There are 9,500 to 12,000 distinct CDR3 sequences in the sample; approximately 5.8% occur only once, and under 30% lies in the top ten. The sample consisted of PBMCs, taken at surgery. The receptors here all came from a male donor with early-stage non-small cell lung cancer.

This clonotype was seen ten or more times. The chain is built from TRBV5-6 and TRBJ1-4; D call uncertain. The V end was cut by 4 bases, the J end by 6 bases, with 10 bases between. CDR1 and CDR2 from the germline V gene are SGHDT and YYEEEE. The CDR3 contains 13 residues. CDR3: CASSVFEHEKLFF. The CDR3 DNA reads TGTGCCAGCAGCGTCTTTGAGCATGAAAAACTGTTTTTT.

By proportion, this clonotype is medium-sized (0.01 to 0.1%). The J gene is TRBJ2-7, the V gene TRBV2; 10 positions agree with TRBD2. The V gene's germline CDR1 is SNHLY and CDR2 FYNNEI. The V segment lost 3 bases and the J segment 2 bases; nucleotides outside the gene matches: 4. There are 15 residues in the CDR3. CDR3 coding DNA: TGTGCCAGCAGTGATATAGCGGGGGGAACCTACGAGCAGTACTTC. Translating it yields CASSDIAGGTYEQYF. Together with reference TRBV2 and TRBJ2-7, the CDR3 gives the full variable domain: EPEVTQTPSHQVTQMGQEVILRCVPISNHLYFYWYRQILGQKVEFLVSFYNNEISEKSEIFDDQFSVERPDGSNFTLKIRSTKLEDSAMYFCASSDIAGGTYEQYFGPGTRLTVT.

This clonotype occurred many times. The chain recombines TRBV18 with TRBJ2-3; TRBD1 matches at 8 bases. The CDR3 has 14 amino acids. Germline V CDR1 and CDR2: KGHSH, LQKENI. V was clipped by 3 bases and J by 3 bases; unmatched bases: 2. CDR3 protein: CASSPDRVTDTQYF. CDR3 sequence (DNA): TGTGCCAGCTCACCGGACAGGGTGACAGATACGCAGTATTTT.

This clonotype qualifies as medium-sized. V and J are TRBV7-2 and TRBJ2-7; 7 nucleotides line up with TRBD1. CDR1 and CDR2 from the germline V gene are SGHTA and FQGNSA. The CDR3 length is 15 residues. J lost 6 bases, V lost 3 bases, and 11 bases had no gene match. Written as DNA, the CDR3 is TGTGCCAGCAGCTTCGACAGGGCTCGACTACGCGAGCAGTACTTC. This encodes CASSFDRARLREQYF. Looking up the rest from reference TRBV7-2 and TRBJ2-7 gives the full variable domain: GAGVSQSPSNKVTEKGKDVELRCDPISGHTALYWYRQSLGQGLEFLIYFQGNSAPDKSGLPSDRFSAERTGGSVSTLTIQRTQQEDSAVYLCASSFDRARLREQYFGPGTRLTVT.

This clonotype is medium-sized within its sample. J is TRBJ2-3 and V is TRBV6-2 or TRBV6-3; 7 nucleotides agree with TRBD1. CDR3 length equals 13 residues. From germline, CDR1 is MNHEY and CDR2 SVGEGT. The V and J ends lost 7 bases and 2 bases, in that order; junction bases with no gene match: 3. Written as DNA, the CDR3 is TGTGCCAGCACCGGACAGGTCACAGATACGCAGTATTTT. Its protein is CASTGQVTDTQYF.

Sample share makes this clonotype medium-sized (0.01 to 0.1%). The rearrangement joins TRBV3-1 to TRBJ2-7, with TRBD1 identical over 7 bases. Trimming took 4 bases from V and 2 from J; bases not matched to a gene: 5. This CDR3 spans 14 amino acids. Per germline, CDR1 LGHDT and CDR2 YNNKEL (reference sequence). CDR3 in DNA: TGTGCCAGCAGCCTTACCGGGACAGCCTACGAGCAGTACTTC. Amino acids: CASSLTGTAYEQYF.

This clonotype is labeled as medium-sized. V usage is TRBV29-1 and J usage is TRBJ2-3; the D gene is possibly TRBD2 (6 bases). CDR1 and CDR2 from the germline V gene are SQVTM and ANQGSEA. There are 15 residues in the CDR3. The DNA of the CDR3 is TGCAGTCTTACCGGGACTTCCTACTCCACAGATACGCAGTATTTT. Translated: CSLTGTSYSTDTQYF.

This clonotype was counted a few times. The rearrangement links TRBV2 to TRBJ2-5, with 9 bases aligning to TRBD1. This CDR3 spans 15 amino acids. Germline V gene data show CDR1 as SNHLY and CDR2 as FYNNEI. V trimming: 6 bases; J trimming: 1 base; junction bases outside the gene matches: 6. CDR3 sequence: CASRPWTGVQETQYF. CDR3 nucleotide sequence: TGTGCCAGCAGACCTTGGACAGGGGTCCAAGAGACCCAGTACTTC.

This chain links TRBV5-1 with TRBJ2-1; 7 bases match TRBD1. Trimming took 4 bases from V and 6 from J; bases not matched to a gene: 10. Per germline, CDR1 SGHRS and CDR2 YFSETQ. CDR3 length: 15 amino acids. CDR3 sequence (DNA): TGCGCCAGCAGCCAACGACAGGGTTTGGGCAATGAGCAGTTCTTC. Residues: CASSQRQGLGNEQFF.

This clonotype appeared many times. The chain uses TRBV2 and TRBJ2-1, with 11 bases identical to TRBD2. V was clipped by 3 bases and J by 4 bases; unmatched bases: 11. CDR1 is SNHLY, CDR2 FYNNEI, per germline. This CDR3 is 18 amino acids long. As DNA, the CDR3 is TGTGCCAGCAGTGAGGGGACTAGCGGTCCCCTACTGTACAATGAGCAGTTCTTC. This sequence encodes CASSEGTSGPLLYNEQFF.

This clonotype was recorded many times. This chain joins TRBV9 and TRBJ1-1, with 9 bases fitting TRBD1. The CDR3 has 14 residues. With 3 bases clipped from V and 5 bases from J, the junction kept 5 bases outside the gene matches. In germline, CDR1 is SGDLS, CDR2 YYNGEE. This CDR3 reads CASSERGQGTEAFF. CDR3 sequence (DNA): TGTGCCAGCAGCGAGCGGGGACAGGGTACTGAAGCTTTCTTT.

J is TRBJ1-1 and V is TRBV12-3 or TRBV12-4; D gene ambiguous. The ends were cut back, 3 bases at V and 1 base at J, with 6 bases in the middle. The CDR3 loop spans 13 amino acids. Here the CDR3 reads CASSLAGNTEAFF. The DNA for the CDR3 is TGTGCCAGCAGTTTGGCAGGGAACACTGAAGCTTTCTTT.

This clonotype showed up many times. The genes are TRBV4-1 and TRBJ2-3; 10 positions agree with TRBD2. Germline lookup yields CDR1 MGHRA and CDR2 YSYEKL. There are 17 residues in the CDR3. Trimming cost V 2 bases and J 2 bases; bases outside gene matches: 7. This CDR3 reads CASSQQLAGFDTDTQYF. Here the CDR3 DNA reads TGCGCCAGCAGCCAACAACTAGCGGGATTTGACACAGATACGCAGTATTTT.

This clonotype has a count of ten or more. The CDR3: CASSESGTPYEQYF. CDR3 coding DNA: TGTGCCAGCAGTGAAAGTGGGACACCCTACGAGCAGTACTTC. The genes are TRBV2 and TRBJ2-7, with a weak D call TRBD1 (6 bases). The CDR3 has 14 residues. Germline V CDR1 and CDR2: SNHLY, FYNNEI. Between the trimmed V and J ends, which lost 2 bases and 2 bases, there was a span of 10 bases.

Ten or more counts support this clonotype. The chain is built from TRBV4-1 and TRBJ2-5; D might be TRBD2 (7 bases). Germline lookup yields CDR1 MGHRA and CDR2 YSYEKL. Trimming removed 0 bases from V and 5 bases from J, with 16 bases in between. The CDR3 runs 16 residues. In DNA form, the CDR3 reads TGCGCCAGCAGCCAAGAGCGTCGCAGGGGAGGGGAGACCCAGTACTTC. It yields the protein CASSQERRRGGETQYF.

Sample share makes this clonotype medium-sized (0.01 to 0.1%). The chain has TRBV28 and TRBJ2-7, with 8 bases matching TRBD1. V lost 5 bases to trimming and J lost 5 bases; unmatched junction nucleotides: 14. The CDR3 has 16 residues. Germline V CDR1 and CDR2: MDHEN, SYDVKM. The CDR3 coding sequence is TGTGCCAGCAGTCCCCCCCCCGGACAGGGACGGAACGAGCAGTACTTC. Amino acid sequence: CASSPPPGQGRNEQYF.

This clonotype is medium-sized within its sample. The V gene is TRBV29-1, the J gene TRBJ2-5; D is uncertain. The V gene's germline CDR1 is SQVTM and CDR2 ANQGSEA. This CDR3 region has 12 residues. The V end lost 5 bases, the J end lost 1 base, and 8 bases lay between the germline ends. CDR3 residues: CSVSVPQETQYF. The CDR3 DNA follows: TGCAGCGTTTCGGTACCCCAAGAGACCCAGTACTTC.

This clonotype was found many times. This chain uses TRBV28 with TRBJ2-2; D is ambiguous. Germline-derived CDR1 and CDR2 are MDHEN and SYDVKM. This CDR3 is 18 amino acids long. V lost 2 bases and J lost 0, with 16 bases in between. CDR3 in amino acids: CASSLRMGSASNTGELFF. The CDR3 DNA follows: TGTGCCAGCAGTTTACGGATGGGCAGCGCTTCGAACACCGGGGAGCTGTTTTTT.

The count of this clonotype is one. Since a much larger clone is just one base distant, this may be a read error. The chain recombines TRBV7-8 with TRBJ1-2; D gene uncertain. Germline V CDR1 and CDR2: SGHVS, FQNEAQ. CDR3 size: 15 residues. The V and J ends lost 5 bases and 7 bases respectively, with 20 bases between them. The CDR3, as DNA: TGTGCCAGCAGCGTATTAAGCGGGGTCGCGGGTGGCTACACCTTC. Its translation: CASSVLSGVAGGYTF.

This clonotype was counted ten times or more. The J gene is TRBJ2-4, the V gene TRBV4-3; the match to TRBD2 covers 8 bases. Losses at the gene ends were 4 bases for V and 6 bases for J; bases not matched to a gene: 11. The CDR3 has 16 residues. Germline-derived CDR1 and CDR2 are LGHNA and YSLEER. The CDR3, as DNA: TGCGCCAGCAGCCGGATGATAAGCGGGGGCGGAAACATTCAGTACTTC. Its protein is CASSRMISGGGNIQYF.

This clonotype is hyperexpanded by share. The chain recombines TRBV20-1 with TRBJ2-1, with unresolved D. There are 12 residues in the CDR3. Between the trimmed V and J ends, which lost 7 bases and 2 bases, there was a span of 9 bases. The germline V gene has CDR1 DFQATT and CDR2 SNEGSKA (reference sequence). The CDR3 DNA reads as TGCAGTGGGGATGGTCCCTACAATGAGCAGTTCTTC. Translation: CSGDGPYNEQFF.

This chain uses TRBV10-3 with TRBJ2-7; D gene uncertain. Germline V gene data show CDR1 as ENHRY and CDR2 as SYGVKD. V lost 6 bases, J lost 4 bases, and 7 bases lay in between. The CDR3 covers 11 residues. CDR3 DNA sequence: TGTGCCATCAGGGAAGATTACGAGCAGTACTTC. The encoded protein is CAIREDYEQYF.

This clonotype was picked up a small number of times. The rearrangement uses TRBV6-6 and TRBJ2-1; TRBD2 matches at 10 bases. Germline lookup yields CDR1 MNHNY and CDR2 SVGAGI (reference sequence). V was clipped by 0 bases and J by 4 bases; unmatched bases: 3. The CDR3 loop spans 16 amino acids. CDR3 DNA: TGTGCCAGCAGTTACTCGGTAGCGGGAGGATACAATGAGCAGTTCTTC. It yields the protein CASSYSVAGGYNEQFF.

This clonotype was seen repeatedly, ten times or more. V gene TRBV4-1 combines with J gene TRBJ2-3, with D perhaps matching TRBD1 (5 bases). Trimming took off 0 bases at V and 4 bases at J, with 14 bases between the two ends. The CDR3 has 16 residues. Germline V gene sequence: CDR1 MGHRA, CDR2 YSYEKL. CDR3 DNA: TGCGCCAGCAGCCAAGAGAGGACAACATCAGCAGATACGCAGTATTTT. Residues: CASSQERTTSADTQYF.

This clonotype occurred many times. The chain couples TRBV7-8 to TRBJ2-7, with TRBD2 identical over 7 bases. Germline values: CDR1 SGHVS, CDR2 FQNEAQ. The CDR3 has 13 residues. Trimming took 1 base from V and 7 from J; bases not matched to a gene: 4. The CDR3 DNA sequence: TGTGCCAGCAGCTTAGGGGCAGCGGGGGAGCAGTACTTC. It encodes CASSLGAAGEQYF.

This clonotype was detected ten times or more. The V and J genes are TRBV5-5 and TRBJ2-2; maybe TRBD1 (5 bases). This CDR3 has 16 residues. Germline V gene sequence: CDR1 SGHKS, CDR2 YYEKEE (reference sequence). The germline V and J ends were trimmed by 4 bases and 4 bases, with 17 bases remaining between them. The CDR3 region is CASSPRKGPGTGELFF. Here the CDR3 DNA reads TGTGCCAGCAGCCCCCGAAAGGGGCCGGGCACCGGGGAGCTGTTTTTT.

This clonotype was counted ten times or more. The chain couples TRBV5-1 to TRBJ2-6; D remains unclear. CDR3 length equals 17 residues. With 2 bases removed from V and 0 bases from J, the gap between germline ends came to 12 bases. Germline assignment: CDR1 SGHRS and CDR2 YFSETQ. The CDR3 region has the DNA TGCGCCAGCAGCTTAACGGAGATTTACTCTGGGGCCAACGTCCTGACTTTC. Encoded protein: CASSLTEIYSGANVLTF.

This clonotype was seen ten or more times. The rearrangement uses TRBV29-1 and TRBJ1-3; 7 bases fit TRBD1. The CDR3 consists of 14 residues. V trimming: 3 bases; J trimming: 3 bases; junction bases outside the gene matches: 5. Germline CDR1 reads SQVTM; CDR2 reads ANQGSEA. CDR3 sequence reads: CSVDTGVIGNTIYF. CDR3 DNA sequence: TGCAGCGTTGACACAGGGGTAATTGGAAACACCATATATTTT. Using reference TRBV29-1 and TRBJ1-3 for the parts outside the CDR3, the full variable domain is SAVISQKPSRDICQRGTSLTIQCQVDSQVTMMFWYRQQPGQSLTLIATANQGSEATYESGFVIDKFPISRPNLTFSTLTVSNMSPEDSSIYLCSVDTGVIGNTIYFGEGSWLTVV.